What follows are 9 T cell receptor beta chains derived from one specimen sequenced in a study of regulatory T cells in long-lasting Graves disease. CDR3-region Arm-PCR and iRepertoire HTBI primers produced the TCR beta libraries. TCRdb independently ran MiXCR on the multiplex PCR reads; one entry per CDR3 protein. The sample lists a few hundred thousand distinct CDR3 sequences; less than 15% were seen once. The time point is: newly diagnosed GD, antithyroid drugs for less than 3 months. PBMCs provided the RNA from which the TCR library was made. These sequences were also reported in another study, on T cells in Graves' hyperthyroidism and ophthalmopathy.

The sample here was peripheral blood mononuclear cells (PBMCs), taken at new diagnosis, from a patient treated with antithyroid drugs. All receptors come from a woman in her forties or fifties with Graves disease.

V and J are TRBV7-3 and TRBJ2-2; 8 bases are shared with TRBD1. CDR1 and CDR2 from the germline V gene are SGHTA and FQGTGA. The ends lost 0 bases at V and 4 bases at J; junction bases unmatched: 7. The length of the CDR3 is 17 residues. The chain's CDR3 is CASSLTRDRLATGELFF. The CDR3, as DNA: TGTGCCAGCAGCTTAACCCGGGACAGGCTGGCCACCGGGGAGCTGTTTTTT.

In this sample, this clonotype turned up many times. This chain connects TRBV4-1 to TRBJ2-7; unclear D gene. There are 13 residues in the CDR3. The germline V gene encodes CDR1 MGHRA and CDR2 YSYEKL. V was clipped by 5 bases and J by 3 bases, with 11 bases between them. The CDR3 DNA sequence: TGCGCCAGCAGCGGGCCCTGGTTCTACGAGCAGTACTTC. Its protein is CASSGPWFYEQYF.

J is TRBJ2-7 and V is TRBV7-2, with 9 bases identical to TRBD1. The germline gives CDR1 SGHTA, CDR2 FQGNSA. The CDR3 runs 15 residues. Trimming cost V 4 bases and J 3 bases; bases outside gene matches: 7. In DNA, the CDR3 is TGTGCCAGCAGCTCCGGGACAGGGATATTCTACGAGCAGTACTTC. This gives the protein CASSSGTGIFYEQYF.

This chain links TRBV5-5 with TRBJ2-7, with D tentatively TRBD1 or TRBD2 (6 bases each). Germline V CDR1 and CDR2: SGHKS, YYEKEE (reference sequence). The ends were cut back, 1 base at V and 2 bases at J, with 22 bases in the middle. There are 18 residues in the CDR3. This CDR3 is CASSLNSLGGKWAYEQYF. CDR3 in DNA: TGTGCCAGCAGCTTGAATTCCTTAGGGGGGAAATGGGCCTACGAGCAGTACTTC.

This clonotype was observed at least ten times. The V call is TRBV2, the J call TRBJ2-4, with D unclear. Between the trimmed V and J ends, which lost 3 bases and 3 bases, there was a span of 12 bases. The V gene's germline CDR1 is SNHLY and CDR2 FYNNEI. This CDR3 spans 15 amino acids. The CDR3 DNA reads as TGTGCCAGCAGTGACGGCGTGCCTTACAAAAACATTCAGTACTTC. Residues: CASSDGVPYKNIQYF.

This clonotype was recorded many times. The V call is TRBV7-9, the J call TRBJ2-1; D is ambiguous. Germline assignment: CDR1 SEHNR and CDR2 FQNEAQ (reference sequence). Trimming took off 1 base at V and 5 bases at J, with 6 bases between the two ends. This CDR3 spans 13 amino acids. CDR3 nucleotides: TGTGCCAGCAGCTTAGGACCTCACAATGAGCAGTTCTTC. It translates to CASSLGPHNEQFF. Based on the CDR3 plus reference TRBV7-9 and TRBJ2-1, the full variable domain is DTGVSQNPRHKITKRGQNVTFRCDPISEHNRLYWYRQTLGQGPEFLTYFQNEAQLEKSRLLSDRFSAERPKGSFSTLEIQRTEQGDSAMYLCASSLGPHNEQFFGPGTRLTVL.

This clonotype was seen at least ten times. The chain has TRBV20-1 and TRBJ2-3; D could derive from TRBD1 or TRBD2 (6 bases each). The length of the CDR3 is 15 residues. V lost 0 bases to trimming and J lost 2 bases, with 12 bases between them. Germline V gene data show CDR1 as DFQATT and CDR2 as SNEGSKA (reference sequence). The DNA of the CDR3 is TGCAGTGCTAGAGATCCTAGGGGGGACACAGATACGCAGTATTTT. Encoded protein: CSARDPRGDTDTQYF.

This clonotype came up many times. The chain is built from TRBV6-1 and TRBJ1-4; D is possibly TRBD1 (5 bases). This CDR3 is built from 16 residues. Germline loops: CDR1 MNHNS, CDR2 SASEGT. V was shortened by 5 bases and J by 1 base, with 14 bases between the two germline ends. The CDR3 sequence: CASSNSRDLTNEKLFF. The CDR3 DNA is TGTGCCAGCAGTAACAGCCGGGACCTAACTAATGAAAAACTGTTTTTT.

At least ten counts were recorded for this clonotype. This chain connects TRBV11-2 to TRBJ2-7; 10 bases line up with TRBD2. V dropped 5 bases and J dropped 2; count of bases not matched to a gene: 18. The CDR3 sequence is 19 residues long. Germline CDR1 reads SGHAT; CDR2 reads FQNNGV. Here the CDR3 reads CASSRTSGTSSSVAYEQYF. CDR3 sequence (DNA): TGTGCCAGCAGCCGAACTAGCGGGACTTCCTCCAGTGTCGCCTACGAGCAGTACTTC.